Listed below are T cell receptor beta chains from one sample, sequenced in a study of shared clonotypes between healthy human individuals. Assay: immunoSEQ multiplex PCR; the TCRdb copy retains only in-frame clones and omits some. This table holds fewer than 2.5 million clones, 93% found once. The specimen sequenced was naive CD4+ T cells from PBMCs. The source is a man aged 18 to 29 in good health. Some clones in this sample may be carry-over from other donors' samples. The CDR3 runs from the conserved cysteine through the conserved F or W. The D gene is left open where the match is weak. Size is stated for part of the rows, as once, few or many counts, or as a class when the clone is expanded.

-,TRBV6-5,TRBD2,TRBJ2-1,TGTGCCAGCAGAGTTGCGGGAGCAATAAATGAGCAGTTCTTC,CASRVAGAINEQFF
few,TRBV30,-,TRBJ1-5,TGTGCCTGGAGTCCAGGGAGCAATCAGCCCCAGCATTTT,CAWSPGSNQPQHF
-,TRBV25-1,-,TRBJ2-7,TGTGCCAGCAGTGTAGGGGCCATGGGGGAGCAGTACTTC,CASSVGAMGEQYF
-,TRBV18,-,TRBJ2-1,-,CASSPEVAGGAFF
once,TRBV23-1,-,TRBJ1-5,TGCGCCAGCAGTCAAGGGACCGCCGAGGATCAGCCCCAGCATTTT,CASSQGTAEDQPQHF
-,TRBV19,TRBD1,TRBJ1-4,TGTGCCAGTAGGACGGGACAGCATAATGAAAAACTGTTTTTT,CASRTGQHNEKLFF
-,TRBV18,-,TRBJ1-2,TGTGCCAGCTCACTAATCCGGACGGAAAATAACTATGGCTACACCTTC,CASSLIRTENNYGYTF
-,TRBV7-2,-,TRBJ2-2,TGTGCCAGCAGCCCCCGCTGGGGCCAGGGGGAGGGTCGCACCGGGGAGCTGTTTTTT,CASSPRWGQGEGRTGELFF
-,TRBV28,-,TRBJ2-5,TGTGCCACCACCGGGACCCTGGTGGTGCAGACCCAGTACTTC,CATTGTLVVQTQYF
-,TRBV9,TRBD1,TRBJ2-5,TGTGCCAGCAGCCCGCGGACAGGAACGAAGACCCAGTACTTC,CASSPRTGTKTQYF
once,TRBV6-1,TRBD1,TRBJ2-3,TGTGCCAGCAGTGACCGTGGGACAGGAAGCACAGATACGCAGTATTTT,CASSDRGTGSTDTQYF
-,TRBV11-2,-,TRBJ1-3,TGTGCCAGCAGCTCCCGAGGCCCATCAGGCGGAAACACCATATATTTT,CASSSRGPSGGNTIYF
-,TRBV5-1,-,TRBJ1-2,TGCGCCAGCAGCGGCGGGTCTCTTAACTATGGCTACACCTTC,CASSGGSLNYGYTF
-,TRBV2,-,TRBJ1-4,TGTGCCAGCAGTGAAGCGCTTCTGGGGTACAGTGAAAAACTGTTTTTT,CASSEALLGYSEKLFF
-,TRBV14,-,TRBJ2-1,TGTGCCAGCAGCCAAGATTTGAGAGTAAATTTTTTCTTC,CASSQDLRVNFFF
-,TRBV19,TRBD1,TRBJ1-4,TGTGCCAGTAGTATATCAGGGGGCGTTGAAAAACTGTTTTTT,CASSISGGVEKLFF
-,TRBV4-2,TRBD1,TRBJ1-2,TGTGCCAGCAGCCAAGATCCGGCGGGACAGAGGTATGGCTACACCTTC,CASSQDPAGQRYGYTF
-,TRBV12-5,-,TRBJ1-1,TGTGCTAGTGGTAGCGGACAGCCGAACACTGAAGCTTTCTTT,CASGSGQPNTEAFF
-,TRBV25-1,TRBD1,TRBJ1-2,TGTGCCAGCAGTAGCGGACAGGGCCCCTATGGCTACACCTTC,CASSSGQGPYGYTF
-,TRBV29-1,-,TRBJ1-1,TGCAGCGTTTGGGGGGATCTGAACACTGAAGCTTTCTTT,CSVWGDLNTEAFF
few,TRBV30,-,TRBJ1-3,TGTGCCTGGACTGGGGCCAACACCATATATTTT,CAWTGANTIYF
-,TRBV27,-,TRBJ1-5,TGTGCCAGCAGTTTAGGTTTAAGGGAGCCCCAGCATTTT,CASSLGLREPQHF
-,TRBV6-5,TRBD1,TRBJ1-1,TGTGCCAGCAGTTACTCCTCAGGGGGGTCGAACACTGAAGCTTTCTTT,CASSYSSGGSNTEAFF
once,TRBV14,-,TRBJ1-4,TGTCGATGTGAAAAACTGTTTTTT,CRCEKLFF
-,TRBV11-2,-,TRBJ2-7,TGTGCCAGCAGCTTAGAGGGGACAACTTACGAGCAGTACTTC,CASSLEGTTYEQYF
-,TRBV7-3,-,TRBJ2-7,TGTGCCAGCAGCTGCCCGCCGGGGACTGCCTACGAGCAGTACTTC,CASSCPPGTAYEQYF
-,TRBV4-1,-,TRBJ2-1,TGCGCCAGCAGCCCGTCTTGGGGCGGCTACAATGAGCAGTTCTTC,CASSPSWGGYNEQFF
-,TRBV29-1,-,TRBJ2-7,TGCAGCGTTGAAGTCGCGGTTGCGGGCCCCTGGGACTCCTACGAGCAGTACTTC,CSVEVAVAGPWDSYEQYF
-,TRBV9,TRBD2,TRBJ2-2,TGTGCCAGCAGGGCGGGGGGTTCGAACACCGGGGAGCTGTTTTTT,CASRAGGSNTGELFF